This TCR beta chain was identified during a study of blood T cell repertoires in COVID-19. Study summary: Specimens from acute and convalescent COVID-19 originated in the United States, Italy and Spain. T cells, B-cell-depleted T cells, or PBMCs provided the cDNA or gDNA that served as material.

CDR1 is MNHEY and CDR2 is SVGEGT in the germline V gene. This CDR3 has 19 residues. Trimming at V came to 2 bases and at J to 4 bases, leaving 17 bases not matched to a gene. Authors' data handling: Amplification of reference gene primers provided the estimated nucleated cell counts. Generated by immunoSEQ multiplex PCR, the TCRdb table keeps only in-frame clones and is missing some. V, J and clone size were drawn from that table, and D and trimming were deduced from the DNA. Among under 450,000 clones listed, approximately 91% were seen once. The receptor comes from a woman between 40 and 55 years old with COVID-19, enrolled during active disease. The specimen was peripheral blood. This chain links TRBV6-2 or TRBV6-3 with TRBJ1-1, with 9 bases matching TRBD1. The CDR3 loop is CASSYVLGTGGLVGTEAFF. The DNA for the CDR3 is TGTGCCAGCAGTTACGTATTGGGAACAGGGGGCTTGGTGGGCACTGAAGCTTTCTTT.